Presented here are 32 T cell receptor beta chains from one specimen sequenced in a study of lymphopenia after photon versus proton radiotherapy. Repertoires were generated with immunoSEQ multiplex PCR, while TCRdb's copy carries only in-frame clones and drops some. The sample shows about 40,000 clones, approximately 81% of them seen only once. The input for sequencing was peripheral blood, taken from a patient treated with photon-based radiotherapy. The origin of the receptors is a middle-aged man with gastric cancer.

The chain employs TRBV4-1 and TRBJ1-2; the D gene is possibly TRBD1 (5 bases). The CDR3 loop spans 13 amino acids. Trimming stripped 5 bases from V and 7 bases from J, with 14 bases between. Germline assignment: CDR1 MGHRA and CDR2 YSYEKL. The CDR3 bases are TGCGCCAGCAGCAGCACTCAGGGTGGTGGCTACACCTTC. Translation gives CASSSTQGGGYTF.

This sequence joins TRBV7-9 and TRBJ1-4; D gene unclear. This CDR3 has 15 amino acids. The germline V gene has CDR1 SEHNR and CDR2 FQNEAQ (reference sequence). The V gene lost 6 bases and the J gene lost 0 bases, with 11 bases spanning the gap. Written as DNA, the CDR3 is TGTGCCAGCAGGAGGACGGCCGCAACTAATGAAAAACTGTTTTTT. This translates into CASRRTAATNEKLFF.

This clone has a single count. The CDR3 DNA sequence: TGTGCCAGCAGCCCGGAGGACAGGGATGGCTATGGCTACACCTTC. Translated, it gives CASSPEDRDGYGYTF. This sequence joins TRBV4-2 and TRBJ1-2; 8 bases align to TRBD1. The CDR3 covers 15 residues. The junction had 8 bases not matched to a gene; V was cut back by 4 bases and J by 4 bases. Germline V gene sequence: CDR1 LGHNA, CDR2 YNFKEQ.

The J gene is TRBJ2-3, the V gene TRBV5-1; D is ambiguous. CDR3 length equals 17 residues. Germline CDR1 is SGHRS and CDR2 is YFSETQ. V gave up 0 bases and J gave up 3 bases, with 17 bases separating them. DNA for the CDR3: TGCGCCAGCAGCTTGGATTGGGGAAAAAGTAGAACAGATACGCAGTATTTT. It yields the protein CASSLDWGKSRTDTQYF.

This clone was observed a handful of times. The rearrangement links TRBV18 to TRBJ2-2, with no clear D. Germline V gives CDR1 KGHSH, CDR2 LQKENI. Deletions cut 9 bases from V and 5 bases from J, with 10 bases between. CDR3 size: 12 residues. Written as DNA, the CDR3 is TGTGCCAGTATCCATGGGACCGGGGAGCTGTTTTTT. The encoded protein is CASIHGTGELFF.

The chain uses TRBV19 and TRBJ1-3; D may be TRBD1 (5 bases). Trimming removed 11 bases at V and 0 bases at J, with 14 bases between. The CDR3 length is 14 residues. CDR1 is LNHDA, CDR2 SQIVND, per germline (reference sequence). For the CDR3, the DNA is TGTGCCGACCACAGGATTAGCTCTGGAAACACCATATATTTT. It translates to CADHRISSGNTIYF. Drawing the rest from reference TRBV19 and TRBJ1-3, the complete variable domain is DGGITQSPKYLFRKEGQNVTLSCEQNLNHDAMYWYRQDPGQGLRLIYYSQIVNDFQKGDIAEGYSVSREKKESFPLTVTSAQKNPTAFYLCADHRISSGNTIYFGEGSWLTVV.

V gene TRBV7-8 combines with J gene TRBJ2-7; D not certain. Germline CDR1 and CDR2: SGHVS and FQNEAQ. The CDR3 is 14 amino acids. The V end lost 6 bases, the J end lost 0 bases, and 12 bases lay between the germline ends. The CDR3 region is CASRSREFSYEQYF. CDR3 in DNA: TGTGCCAGCAGGTCACGCGAGTTCTCCTACGAGCAGTACTTC.

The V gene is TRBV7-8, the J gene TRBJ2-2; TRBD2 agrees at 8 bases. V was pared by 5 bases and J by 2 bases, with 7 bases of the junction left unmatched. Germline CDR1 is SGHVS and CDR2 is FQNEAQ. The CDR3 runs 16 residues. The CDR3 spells CASSPKSGSNTGELFF. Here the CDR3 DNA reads TGTGCCAGCAGCCCGAAGAGCGGGAGTAACACCGGGGAGCTGTTTTTT.

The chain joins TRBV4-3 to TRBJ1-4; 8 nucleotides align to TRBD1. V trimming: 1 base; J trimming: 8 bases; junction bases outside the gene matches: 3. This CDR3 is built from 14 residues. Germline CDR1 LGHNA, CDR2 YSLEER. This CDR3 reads CASSQGQGSEKLFF. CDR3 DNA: TGCGCCAGCAGCCAAGGACAGGGGTCGGAAAAACTGTTTTTT.

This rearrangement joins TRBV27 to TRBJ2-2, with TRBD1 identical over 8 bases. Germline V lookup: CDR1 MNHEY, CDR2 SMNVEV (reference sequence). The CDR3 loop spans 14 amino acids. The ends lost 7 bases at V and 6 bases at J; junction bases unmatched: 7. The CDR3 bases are TGTGCCAGCAAACCGGGACAGGTACCCGGGGAGCTGTTTTTT. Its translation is CASKPGQVPGELFF.

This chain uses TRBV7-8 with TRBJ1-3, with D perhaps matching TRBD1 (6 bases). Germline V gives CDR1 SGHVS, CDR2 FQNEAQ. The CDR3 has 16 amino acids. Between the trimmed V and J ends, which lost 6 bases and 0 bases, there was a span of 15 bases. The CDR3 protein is CASRLGGSSSGNTIYF. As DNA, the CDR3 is TGTGCCAGCAGACTTGGGGGCTCTAGCTCTGGAAACACCATATATTTT.

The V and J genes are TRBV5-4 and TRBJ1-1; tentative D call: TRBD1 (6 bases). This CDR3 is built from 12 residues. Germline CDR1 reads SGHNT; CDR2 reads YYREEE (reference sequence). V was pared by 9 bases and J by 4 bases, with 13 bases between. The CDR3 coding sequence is TGTGCCACTAAAAAAGGGGGCACTGAAGCTTTCTTT. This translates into CATKKGGTEAFF.

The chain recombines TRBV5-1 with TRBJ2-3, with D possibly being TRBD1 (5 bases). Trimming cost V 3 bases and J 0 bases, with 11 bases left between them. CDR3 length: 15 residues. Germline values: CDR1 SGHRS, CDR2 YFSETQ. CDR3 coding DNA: TGCGCCAGCAGCTCAAGGACACCTAGCACAGATACGCAGTATTTT. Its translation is CASSSRTPSTDTQYF.

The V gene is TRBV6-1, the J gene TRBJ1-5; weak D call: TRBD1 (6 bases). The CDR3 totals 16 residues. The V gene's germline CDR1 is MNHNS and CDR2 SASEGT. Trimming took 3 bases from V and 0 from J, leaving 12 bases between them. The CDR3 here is CASSDIGGASNQPQHF. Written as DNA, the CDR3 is TGTGCCAGCAGTGACATAGGGGGGGCTAGCAATCAGCCCCAGCATTTT.

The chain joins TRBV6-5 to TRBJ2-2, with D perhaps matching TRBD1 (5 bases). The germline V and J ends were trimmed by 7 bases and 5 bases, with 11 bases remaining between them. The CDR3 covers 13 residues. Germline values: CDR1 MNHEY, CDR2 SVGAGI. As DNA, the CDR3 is TGTGCCAGCACCACAGGTTGGACCGGGGAGCTGTTTTTT. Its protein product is CASTTGWTGELFF.

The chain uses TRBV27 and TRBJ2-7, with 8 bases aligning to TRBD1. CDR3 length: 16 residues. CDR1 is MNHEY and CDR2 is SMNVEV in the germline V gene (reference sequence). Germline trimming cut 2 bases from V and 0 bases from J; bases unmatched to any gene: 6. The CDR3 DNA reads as TGTGCCAGCAGTTTACTCCCCGGACAGGGCTCCTACGAGCAGTACTTC. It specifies CASSLLPGQGSYEQYF.

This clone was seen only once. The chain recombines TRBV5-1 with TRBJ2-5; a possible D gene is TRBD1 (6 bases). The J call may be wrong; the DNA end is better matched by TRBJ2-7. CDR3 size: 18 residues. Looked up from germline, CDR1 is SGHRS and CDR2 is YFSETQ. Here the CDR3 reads CASSLRSIWGRIPYEQYF. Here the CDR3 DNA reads TGCGCCAGCAGCTTGCGGTCTATCTGGGGGCGCATTCCATACGAGCAGTACTTC.

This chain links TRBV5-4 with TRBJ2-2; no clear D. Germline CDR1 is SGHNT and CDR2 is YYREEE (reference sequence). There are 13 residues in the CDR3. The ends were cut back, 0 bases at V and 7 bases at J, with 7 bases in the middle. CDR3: CASSLAGNGELFF. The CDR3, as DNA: TGTGCCAGCAGCTTGGCTGGGAACGGGGAGCTGTTTTTT.

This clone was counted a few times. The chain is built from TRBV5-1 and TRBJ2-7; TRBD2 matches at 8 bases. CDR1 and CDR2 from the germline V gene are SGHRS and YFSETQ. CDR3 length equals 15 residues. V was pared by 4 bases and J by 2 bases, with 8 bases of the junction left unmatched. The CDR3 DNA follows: TGCGCCAGCAGCCCATCAGCGGGAGCCCCCTACGAGCAGTACTTC. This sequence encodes CASSPSAGAPYEQYF.

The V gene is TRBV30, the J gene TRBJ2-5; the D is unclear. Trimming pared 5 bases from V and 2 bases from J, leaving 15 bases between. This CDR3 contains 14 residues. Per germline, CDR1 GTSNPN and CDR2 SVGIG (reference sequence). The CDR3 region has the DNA TGTGCCTGGGACCTAGGCGTGGTGCAAGAGACCCAGTACTTC. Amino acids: CAWDLGVVQETQYF.

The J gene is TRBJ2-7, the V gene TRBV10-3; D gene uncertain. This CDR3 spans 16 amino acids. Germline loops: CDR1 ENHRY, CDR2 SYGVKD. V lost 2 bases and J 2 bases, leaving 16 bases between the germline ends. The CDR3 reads CAISEDFWKSTYEQYF. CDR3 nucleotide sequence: TGTGCCATCAGTGAGGACTTTTGGAAATCAACCTACGAGCAGTACTTC.

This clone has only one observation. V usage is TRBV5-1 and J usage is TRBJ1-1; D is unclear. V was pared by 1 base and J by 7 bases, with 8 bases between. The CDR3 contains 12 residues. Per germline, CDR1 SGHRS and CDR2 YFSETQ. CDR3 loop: CASSLSADEAFF. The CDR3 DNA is TGCGCCAGCAGCTTGAGTGCAGATGAAGCTTTCTTT.

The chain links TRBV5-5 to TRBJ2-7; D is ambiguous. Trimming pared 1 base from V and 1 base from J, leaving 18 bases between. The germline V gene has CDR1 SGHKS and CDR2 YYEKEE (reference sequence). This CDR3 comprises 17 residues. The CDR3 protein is CASSLLSGSILSYEQYF. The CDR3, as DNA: TGTGCCAGCAGCTTGTTATCAGGCTCAATCCTTTCCTACGAGCAGTACTTC.

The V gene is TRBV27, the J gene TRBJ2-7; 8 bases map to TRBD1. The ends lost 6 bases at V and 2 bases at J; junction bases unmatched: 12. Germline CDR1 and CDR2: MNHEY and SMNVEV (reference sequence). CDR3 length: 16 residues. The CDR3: CASRSPRDRFTYEQYF. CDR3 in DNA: TGTGCCAGCAGATCGCCGCGGGACAGGTTCACCTACGAGCAGTACTTC.

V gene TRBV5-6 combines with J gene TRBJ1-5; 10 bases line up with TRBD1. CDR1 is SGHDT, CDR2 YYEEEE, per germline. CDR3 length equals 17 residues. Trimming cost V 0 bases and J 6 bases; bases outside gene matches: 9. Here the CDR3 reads CASSLAPVGQGSQPQHF. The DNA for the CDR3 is TGTGCCAGCAGCTTGGCTCCGGTGGGACAGGGGAGTCAGCCCCAGCATTTT.

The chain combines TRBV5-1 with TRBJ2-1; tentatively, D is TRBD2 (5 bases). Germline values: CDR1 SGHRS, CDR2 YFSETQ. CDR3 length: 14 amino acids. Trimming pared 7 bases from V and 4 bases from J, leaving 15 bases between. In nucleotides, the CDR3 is TGCGCCAGCTATCCAGCGGAGTTTTACAATGAGCAGTTCTTC. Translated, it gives CASYPAEFYNEQFF.

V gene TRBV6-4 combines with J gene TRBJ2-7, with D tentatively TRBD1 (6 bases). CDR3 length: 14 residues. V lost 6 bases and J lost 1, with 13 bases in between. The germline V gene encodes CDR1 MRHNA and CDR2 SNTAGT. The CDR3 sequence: CASRDSTLSYEQYF. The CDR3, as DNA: TGTGCCAGCAGGGACAGTACCCTTTCCTACGAGCAGTACTTC.

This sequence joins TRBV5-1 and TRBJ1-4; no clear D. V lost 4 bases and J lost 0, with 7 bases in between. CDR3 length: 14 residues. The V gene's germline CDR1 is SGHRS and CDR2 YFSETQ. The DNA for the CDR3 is TGCGCCAGCAGCCCAGTAGCAACTAATGAAAAACTGTTTTTT. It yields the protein CASSPVATNEKLFF. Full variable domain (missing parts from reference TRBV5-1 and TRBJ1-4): KAGVTQTPRYLIKTRGQQVTLSCSPISGHRSVSWYQQTPGQGLQFLFEYFSETQRNKGNFPGRFSGRQFSNSRSEMNVSTLELGDSALYLCASSPVATNEKLFFGSGTQLSVL.

CDR3 region: CASSQGPSYNEQFF. In DNA, the CDR3 is TGTGCCAGCAGCCAGGGACCCTCCTACAATGAGCAGTTCTTC. This rearrangement joins TRBV7-2 to TRBJ2-1; D could derive from TRBD1 or TRBD2 (5 bases each). Germline CDR1 and CDR2: SGHTA and FQGNSA. This CDR3 is 14 amino acids long. V dropped 5 bases and J dropped 0 bases, with 8 bases sitting between them.

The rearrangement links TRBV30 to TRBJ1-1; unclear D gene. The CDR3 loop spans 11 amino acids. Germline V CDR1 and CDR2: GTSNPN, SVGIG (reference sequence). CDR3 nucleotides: TGTGCTATTGCGAGGCACACTGAAGCTTTCTTT. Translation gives CAIARHTEAFF.

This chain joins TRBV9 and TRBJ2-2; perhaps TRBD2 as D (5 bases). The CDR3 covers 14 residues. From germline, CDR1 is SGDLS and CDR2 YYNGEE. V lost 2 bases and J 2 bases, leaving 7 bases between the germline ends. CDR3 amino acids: CASSVDYNTGELFF. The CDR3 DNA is TGTGCCAGCAGCGTTGACTACAACACCGGGGAGCTGTTTTTT.

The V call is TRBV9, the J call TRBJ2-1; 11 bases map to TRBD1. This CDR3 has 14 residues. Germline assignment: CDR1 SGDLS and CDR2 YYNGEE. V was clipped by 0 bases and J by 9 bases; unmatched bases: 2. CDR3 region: CASSVVGQGGEQFF. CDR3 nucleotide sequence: TGTGCCAGCAGCGTAGTGGGACAGGGGGGTGAGCAGTTCTTC.